The clone carrying this T cell receptor beta chain was recorded many times. Unique molecular identifiers were used in preparing the TCRbeta library. Each CDR3 protein gets one entry after TCRdb re-called the PCR reads with MiXCR. The data hold 90,000 to 95,000 distinct CDR3 sequences, with 12% observed a single time. This sample is part of a study of T-cell reconstitution after alpha-beta-depleted transplantation in children. The CDR3 has 13 amino acids. Germline CDR1 DFQATT, CDR2 SNEGSKA (reference sequence). The germline V and J ends were trimmed by 3 bases and 3 bases, with 11 bases remaining between them.

This receptor was identified in a human donor who donated a stem cell graft to a child with inherited bone marrow failure. Material: PBMCs from the stem cell graft donor, obtained from the stem cell graft. V is TRBV20-1 and J is TRBJ1-1; TRBD1 might be the D (5 bases). The CDR3 loop reads CSASQGGDTEAFF. The CDR3 DNA sequence: TGCAGTGCTAGTCAGGGAGGAGACACTGAAGCTTTCTTT.